This T cell receptor beta chain was retrieved from a study of Graves' ophthalmopathy and Graves' hyperthyroidism. General study findings and limits: Both a roughly 64% sensitivity and an approximately 72% specificity characterized the model's predictions of ophthalmopathy progression. Ophthalmopathy cases were distinguished from stable hyperthyroidism by a 13-signature model, reaching 85% to 90% sensitivity and 81.08% specificity.

Beta-chain TCR CDR3 regions were amplified from RNA transcripts. A first-round RT-PCR used HTBI primers, followed by a second-round multiplex PCR. TCRdb reprocessed the multiplex PCR reads with MiXCR, giving one entry per CDR3 protein. The sample contains about 550,000 distinct CDR3 sequences, less than 45% of which appear only once. CDR1 is SGHDN and CDR2 is FVKESK in the germline V gene. This CDR3 has 13 residues. Trimming removed 3 bases from V and 5 bases from J, with 10 bases in between. The authors enrolled newly diagnosed hyperthyroidism patients aged 18 to 65 with under 2 months' duration. The evidence that diagnosis relied on was clinical symptoms, serum thyroxine, TRAb, thyroid ultrasound and orbital computed tomography. At least ten counts were recorded for this clonotype. The antigen remains undetermined.

The chain recombines TRBV14 with TRBJ1-1, with D perhaps TRBD1 (6 bases). This clonotype was sampled from an adult man with Graves' hyperthyroidism. Sequencing was carried out using peripheral blood or thyroid tissue (not recorded which). The CDR3 DNA reads as TGTGCCAGCAGCCAGCAGGGGCGAACTGAAGCTTTCTTT. Its translation is CASSQQGRTEAFF.